One and the same sample provided the 18 T cell receptor beta chains below, sequenced in a study of PD-1 blockade in classical Hodgkin lymphoma. As to time point: cycle 4 day 1 (C4D1), after less than 7 weeks of nivolumab. Relapse was seen in all patients after autologous stem cell transplantation, and brentuximab vedotin exposure was variable. Assay: immunoSEQ multiplex PCR; the TCRdb copy retains only in-frame clones and omits some. The sample has 9,500 or so clones, 65% to 85% seen once. The specimen comprised peripheral blood mononuclear cells (PBMCs), sampled before the fourth cycle of nivolumab. These TCRs come from a human donor with classical Hodgkin lymphoma.

This clone showed up just once. This chain uses TRBV11-1 with TRBJ2-3, with TRBD2 identical over 8 bases. CDR3 size: 16 residues. V lost 6 bases, J lost 2 bases, and 10 bases stayed unmatched. Germline V gives CDR1 SGHAT, CDR2 FQDESV (reference sequence). The chain's CDR3 is CASRPGVAGPTDTQYF. DNA of the CDR3: TGTGCCAGCAGACCCGGGGTAGCGGGACCCACAGATACGCAGTATTTT.

The CDR3: CASSNGQVAYEQYF. The DNA for the CDR3 is TGTGCCAGCAGCAATGGACAGGTGGCCTACGAGCAGTACTTC. This chain connects TRBV21-1 to TRBJ2-7; TRBD1 is taken as the D call from the table, unchecked against the DNA. TRBV21-1 is described as a pseudogene. The CDR3 has 14 amino acids.

This chain connects TRBV4-1 to TRBJ2-2; TRBD2 matches at 8 bases. V shed 0 bases and J 7 bases; nucleotides not matched to a gene: 13. Germline assignment: CDR1 MGHRA and CDR2 YSYEKL. The CDR3 has 18 amino acids. CDR3 in DNA: TGCGCCAGCAGCCAAGATTGGGGGTATCTAGCGGGTAGCGGGGAGCTGTTTTTT. Its translation is CASSQDWGYLAGSGELFF.

This chain links TRBV11-2 with TRBJ2-2; 9 nucleotides match TRBD1. Germline V gene data show CDR1 as SGHAT and CDR2 as FQNNGV. Germline trimming cut 10 bases from V and 3 bases from J; bases unmatched to any gene: 15. The CDR3 runs 17 residues. The CDR3: CATHGQGLREYTGELFF. CDR3 nucleotide sequence: TGTGCCACCCATGGACAGGGGCTCAGGGAATACACCGGGGAGCTGTTTTTT.

This clone was seen a single time. The rearrangement joins TRBV5-1 to TRBJ1-2, with D unclear. Germline V gene lookup returns CDR1 SGHRS and CDR2 YFSETQ. The CDR3 has 13 residues. Trimming pared 5 bases from V and 6 bases from J, leaving 14 bases between. The CDR3 reads CASSYNGQDGYTF. Written as DNA, the CDR3 is TGCGCCAGCAGTTACAACGGGCAGGATGGCTACACCTTC.

V and J are TRBV27 and TRBJ1-1, with 7 bases lining up with TRBD1. The CDR3 is 17 residues long. Germline-derived CDR1 and CDR2 are MNHEY and SMNVEV (reference sequence). V lost 3 bases and J lost 6; bases outside the gene matches: 16. In DNA, the CDR3 is TGTGCCAGCAGTTTCCGACATGGAGGAGGGGGCCGGCCTGAAGCTTTCTTT. Residues: CASSFRHGGGGRPEAFF.

Remarks on this clone: The junction departs from germline at one end; a sequencing error may be responsible. The rearrangement links TRBV2 to TRBJ1-1, with D maybe TRBD1 (5 bases). The CDR3 contains 14 residues. The germline V gene has CDR1 SNHLY and CDR2 FYNNEI. Here the CDR3 reads CASREGVMNTEAFF. The CDR3 bases are TGTGCCAGCAGGGAAGGGGTGATGAACACTGAAGCTTTCTTT.

This chain uses TRBV5-4 with TRBJ1-6; maybe TRBD1 (6 bases). In germline, CDR1 is SGHNT, CDR2 YYREEE (reference sequence). The CDR3 contains 15 residues. V was shortened by 2 bases and J by 7 bases, with 13 bases between the two germline ends. CDR3 nucleotides: TGTGCCAGCAGCTTTCAGGGGTACACCAATTCACCCCTCCACTTT. Its protein is CASSFQGYTNSPLHF.

The genes are TRBV18 and TRBJ2-7, with 10 positions matching TRBD2. The CDR3 is 16 amino acids. The germline V gene has CDR1 KGHSH and CDR2 LQKENI. V lost 2 bases to trimming and J lost 6 bases; unmatched junction nucleotides: 10. The CDR3 DNA reads as TGTGCCAGCTCACCAGTTTCGGTAGCGGGAGGTAGCGAGCAGTACTTC. Residues: CASSPVSVAGGSEQYF.

The V gene is TRBV10-2, the J gene TRBJ1-5, with 12 bases aligning to TRBD1. The CDR3 is 14 residues long. Germline V lookup: CDR1 WSHSY, CDR2 SAAADI. The junction had 5 bases not matched to a gene; V was cut back by 7 bases and J by 7 bases. CDR3 sequence reads: CASTGTGGGQPQHF. Written as DNA, the CDR3 is TGCGCCAGCACAGGGACAGGGGGCGGACAGCCCCAGCATTTT.

The CDR3 is CASSGSGGEKLFF. The CDR3 DNA is TGTGCCAGCAGCGGCTCAGGGGGGGAAAAACTGTTTTTT. The V and J genes are TRBV5-4 and TRBJ1-4; 7 bases are a match to TRBD1. Looked up from germline, CDR1 is SGHNT and CDR2 is YYREEE (reference sequence). With V trimmed by 4 bases and J by 8 bases, 5 bases remained unmatched. This CDR3 has 13 residues.

This chain connects TRBV5-4 to TRBJ1-1; the match to TRBD1 covers 9 bases. This CDR3 spans 13 amino acids. Germline CDR1 reads SGHNT; CDR2 reads YYREEE (reference sequence). The ends lost 4 bases at V and 6 bases at J; junction bases unmatched: 4. The CDR3 sequence is CASSLQGAPEAFF. CDR3 DNA: TGTGCCAGCAGCCTACAGGGGGCTCCTGAAGCTTTCTTT.

The chain joins TRBV11-2 to TRBJ2-7, with 8 bases identical to TRBD1. There are 14 residues in the CDR3. Germline CDR1 SGHAT, CDR2 FQNNGV. V lost 3 bases, J lost 3 bases, and 4 bases stayed unmatched. For the CDR3, the DNA is TGTGCCAGCAGCTTCGGGACAGGAGACTACGAGCAGTACTTC. Amino acids: CASSFGTGDYEQYF.

This clone was detected a few times. The V gene is TRBV10-1, the J gene TRBJ2-1; D may be TRBD1 (5 bases). V lost 5 bases and J lost 8, with 10 bases in between. This CDR3 is 12 amino acids long. CDR1 is WNHNN and CDR2 is SYGVQD in the germline V gene (reference sequence). In DNA, the CDR3 is TGCGCCAGCAGTCCAGGGTACGATGAGCAGTTCTTC. Translating it yields CASSPGYDEQFF.

The V and J genes are TRBV2 and TRBJ1-4, with unresolved D. The CDR3 sequence is 15 residues long. Trimming removed 3 bases at V and 0 bases at J, with 8 bases between. The germline CDR1 and CDR2 sequences are SNHLY and FYNNEI. The CDR3 sequence: CASSEQLATNEKLFF. In nucleotides, the CDR3 is TGTGCCAGCAGTGAGCAGTTAGCAACTAATGAAAAACTGTTTTTT.

The rearrangement joins TRBV11-2 to TRBJ1-6, with D unresolved. CDR3 length: 15 amino acids. V was trimmed by 1 base and J by 7 bases, leaving 11 bases between them. Germline V gives CDR1 SGHAT, CDR2 FQNNGV. The CDR3 DNA sequence: TGTGCCAGCAGCTTAGGCCCTTACTTCAATTCACCCCTCCACTTT. This sequence encodes CASSLGPYFNSPLHF.

This chain connects TRBV6-1 to TRBJ1-4; 7 bases are shared with TRBD1. The CDR3 sequence is 17 residues long. Germline values: CDR1 MNHNS, CDR2 SASEGT. The V gene end was trimmed by 2 bases and the J gene end by 0 bases; junction bases not matched to a gene: 6. CDR3 loop: CASSERYRGSTNEKLFF. DNA for the CDR3: TGTGCCAGCAGTGAACGCTACAGGGGCTCAACTAATGAAAAACTGTTTTTT.

This clone was found once. The chain has TRBV5-1 and TRBJ2-5; either TRBD1 or TRBD2 may fit D (5 bases each). Trimming cost V 3 bases and J 3 bases, with 18 bases left between them. The CDR3 loop spans 16 amino acids. Germline values: CDR1 SGHRS, CDR2 YFSETQ. The DNA for the CDR3 is TGCGCCAGCAGCTGGGATAGGGGAGTACTGAAAGAGACCCAGTACTTC. This codes for CASSWDRGVLKETQYF.